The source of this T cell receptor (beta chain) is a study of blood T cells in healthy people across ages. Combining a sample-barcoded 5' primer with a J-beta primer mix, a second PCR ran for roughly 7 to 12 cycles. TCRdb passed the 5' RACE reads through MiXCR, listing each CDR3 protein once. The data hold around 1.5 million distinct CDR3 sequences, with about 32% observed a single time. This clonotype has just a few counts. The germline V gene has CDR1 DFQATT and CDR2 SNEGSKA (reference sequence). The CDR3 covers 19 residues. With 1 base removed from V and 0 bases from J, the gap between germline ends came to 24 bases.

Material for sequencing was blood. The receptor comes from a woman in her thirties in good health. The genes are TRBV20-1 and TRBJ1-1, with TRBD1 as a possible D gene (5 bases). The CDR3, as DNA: TGCAGTGCTAGAGCGGGGATGCGACAGAGGGTTTCTCTGAACACTGAAGCTTTCTTT. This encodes CSARAGMRQRVSLNTEAFF.